This T cell receptor (beta chain) was identified in a study of blood T cell repertoires in COVID-19 (dated by TCRdb to the early 2020s). A note on the overall study: The collaborator samples originated in the United States, Italy and Spain and spanned the acute and convalescent phases of COVID-19. The prospective study material was composed of cDNA or gDNA derived from T cells, B-cell-depleted T cells, or PBMCs. Deeply sampled blood TCRbeta repertoires from subjects exposed to, actively infected with, or recovered from COVID-19 were included in the dataset. A freely available public database, intended as a resource for researchers studying the immune response to SARS-CoV-2, is where the repertoires were released. The samples were drawn from two sources: the first 160 participants of the ongoing ImmuneRACE study, and 1,000 to 1,500 subjects contributed by 6 global collaborators. A de-identified subject ID, COVID-19 status, age in years and sex were almost always included in the sample metadata. HLA class I and class II types, where available, came from metadata supplied by the sample provider rather than from assay-based typing.

The CDR3 covers 13 residues, taking in both the cysteine and the phenylalanine. Only the CDR3 DNA stays, 39 bases, in frame from base 1. V drops 6 bases and J drops 10 bases, leaving 16 bases in between. CDR1 and CDR2 are drawn from the germline V gene: MNHEY, SVGEGT. What the authors observed across the whole study: The quantity of clinical and demographic metadata differed by source and by participant and was supplied without curation.

Worth noting for this clone: What antigen it recognizes has not been identified. No per-base quality is available; no much larger clone lies one base away.

TCRbeta CDR3 regions were amplified from genomic DNA by means of the immunoSEQ Assay, a bias-controlled multiplex PCR. In the source study's methods: Within the assay, amplification of reference gene primers was used to estimate how many nucleated cells each sample contained. To quantify the absolute abundance of each unique TCRbeta CDR3 rearrangement, sequence reads were collapsed and filtered. For each sample, productive Simpson clonality was calculated by taking the square root of Simpson's diversity index across productive rearrangements. In TCRdb, the immuneACCESS table is reduced to in-frame sequences with V and J assigned. These tables do not hold every clone; where another copy was compared, an unresolved V gene accounts for under half, and the others remain unexplained. V and J calls and clone size follow that table, whereas D and trimming were derived from the DNA. The sample contains about 200,000 clones, around four fifths of them found a single time. Jointly, the top ten make up 0.85% to 0.95% of the sample.

At one collaborating source in Seattle, patients were enrolled during active infection and were followed longitudinally through the course of disease. Collaborating institutions collected whole blood in K2EDTA tubes following their own protocols. For TCRbeta analysis, collaborators shipped samples as frozen whole blood, isolated PBMCs, or DNA extracted from either of those sample types. This chain is built from TRBV6-2 or TRBV6-3 and TRBJ1-5; TRBD1 is possibly the D segment (6 matching bases). The TCR comes from a man between 60 and 75 years old with COVID-19, enrolled during active disease. Sequenced: peripheral blood. The DNA sequence is TGTGCCAGCAGCTTCCTCGACAGGCCTCCCCAGCATTTT. This is translated as CASSFLDRPPQHF.